The 30 T cell receptor beta chains listed next were all sequenced from one sample in a study of molecular identifiers for immune sequencing clone quantification. Using its own MiXCR run on the PCR reads, TCRdb lists one record per CDR3 protein. The sample shows just under 650,000 distinct CDR3 sequences, nearly 20% of them seen only once. The sample consisted of naive CD8+ T cells from blood, with Jurkat cell RNA spiked in. Subset given: FACS-sorted CD8+CD4-CCR7+CD45RA+ naive T cells. Receptors were obtained from a human donor in good health. Some libraries in this study had Jurkat cell RNA spiked in.

This clonotype was found many times. J is TRBJ1-1 and V is TRBV6-5, with D possibly matching TRBD1 (5 bases). The CDR3 contains 13 residues. V was trimmed by 6 bases and J by 6 bases, leaving 14 bases between them. Germline V gene sequence: CDR1 MNHEY, CDR2 SVGAGI. CDR3 DNA sequence: TGTGCCAGCAGCAGGGTGATTTGGGCTGAAGCTTTCTTT. As protein: CASSRVIWAEAFF.

At least ten counts were recorded for this clonotype. The chain is built from TRBV7-9 and TRBJ2-2; 7 nucleotides align to TRBD1. The V segment lost 5 bases and the J segment 0 bases; nucleotides outside the gene matches: 6. CDR3 size: 16 residues. The germline V gene encodes CDR1 SEHNR and CDR2 FQNEAQ (reference sequence). CDR3 region: CASSPGTASNTGELFF. Here the CDR3 DNA reads TGTGCCAGCAGCCCAGGGACAGCATCGAACACCGGGGAGCTGTTTTTT.

This clonotype was seen ten or more times. The chain combines TRBV20-1 with TRBJ1-1; D is perhaps TRBD1 (5 bases). V dropped 0 bases and J dropped 4 bases, with 18 bases sitting between them. CDR1 is DFQATT, CDR2 SNEGSKA, per germline (reference sequence). The CDR3 is 16 residues long. Written as DNA, the CDR3 is TGCAGTGCTAGAGATAGGAGGGCAGGGCGGATCACTGAAGCTTTCTTT. It yields the protein CSARDRRAGRITEAFF.

V and J are TRBV6-5 and TRBJ2-1; no firm D call. V lost 1 base, J lost 12 bases, and 10 bases lay in between. The CDR3 extends over 12 amino acids. Germline V lookup: CDR1 MNHEY, CDR2 SVGAGI. CDR3 nucleotides: TGTGCCAGCAGTTACTTTTCCTATGGGCAGTTCTTC. It is translated as CASSYFSYGQFF.

The J gene is TRBJ1-1, the V gene TRBV13; D is undetermined. Germline loops: CDR1 PRHDT, CDR2 FYEKMQ (reference sequence). The V end lost 8 bases, the J end lost 5 bases, and 12 bases lay between the germline ends. The CDR3 runs to 12 residues. The CDR3 reads CASWGKDTEAFF. For the CDR3, the DNA is TGTGCCAGCTGGGGAAAGGATACTGAAGCTTTCTTT.

This clonotype was counted a few times. A much larger clone is a single base away; this may be a read error. This chain uses TRBV19 with TRBJ2-6, with TRBD1 as a possible D gene (6 bases). The CDR3 length is 18 residues. V lost 3 bases to trimming and J lost 0 bases, with 15 bases between them. Germline values: CDR1 LNHDA, CDR2 SQIVND (reference sequence). The CDR3 region is CASSIPGAGPSGANVLTF. CDR3 nucleotide sequence: TGTGCCAGTAGTATCCCAGGGGCAGGCCCCTCTGGGGCCAACGTCCTGACTTTC. The whole variable domain, filled in from reference TRBV19 and TRBJ2-6, reads DGGITQSPKYLFRKEGQNVTLSCEQNLNHDAMYWYRQDPGQGLRLIYYSQIVNDFQKGDIAEGYSVSREKKESFPLTVTSAQKNPTAFYLCASSIPGAGPSGANVLTFGAGSRLTVL.

This clonotype was counted only a few times. CDR3 loop: CASSPWVGSSYEQYF. The CDR3 DNA reads TGTGCCAGCAGTCCTTGGGTCGGGAGCTCCTACGAGCAGTACTTC. The chain uses TRBV6-5 and TRBJ2-7; tentatively, D is TRBD2 (6 bases). The V end lost 5 bases, the J end lost 0 bases, and 14 bases lay between the germline ends. Germline V CDR1 and CDR2: MNHEY, SVGAGI. This CDR3 is 15 amino acids long.

This clonotype was counted only a few times. The V and J genes are TRBV10-3 and TRBJ2-7; 8 positions match TRBD1. The CDR3 loop spans 15 amino acids. Germline CDR1 is ENHRY and CDR2 is SYGVKD. J gave up 3 bases and V 3 bases, and 7 bases lay outside the gene matches. In DNA form, the CDR3 reads TGTGCCATCAGTGACTTACTAGGACAGGGCTACGAGCAGTACTTC. It specifies CAISDLLGQGYEQYF.

This clonotype occurred many times. This chain connects TRBV7-6 to TRBJ2-1; 10 positions agree with TRBD2. After removal of 5 bases from V and 7 bases from J, the junction contained 11 bases not matched to a gene. This CDR3 has 16 residues. CDR1 and CDR2 from the germline V gene are SGHVS and FNYEAQ. CDR3 sequence (DNA): TGTGCCAGCAGCCGAACCCTAGCGGGAGTCGGAAATGAGCAGTTCTTC. Translation: CASSRTLAGVGNEQFF.

This chain connects TRBV19 to TRBJ2-3; D possibly uses TRBD1 or TRBD2 (6 bases each). This CDR3 has 15 residues. Looked up from germline, CDR1 is LNHDA and CDR2 is SQIVND (reference sequence). V lost 6 bases and J lost 2, with 15 bases in between. Here the CDR3 reads CASSPRGATTDTQYF. The CDR3 DNA sequence: TGTGCCAGTAGCCCGAGGGGGGCGACCACAGATACGCAGTATTTT.

This clonotype was counted many times. The chain employs TRBV29-1 and TRBJ1-6, with 10 bases that match TRBD1. The V segment lost 6 bases and the J segment 6 bases; nucleotides outside the gene matches: 2. The CDR3 is 13 residues long. Germline values: CDR1 SQVTM, CDR2 ANQGSEA. The CDR3 coding sequence is TGCAGCGTGTGGACAGGGGGTAATTCACCCCTCCACTTT. This translates into CSVWTGGNSPLHF.

Only a few counts were recorded for this clonotype. V usage is TRBV6-5 and J usage is TRBJ2-7, with D perhaps matching TRBD2 (6 bases). The V end lost 7 bases, the J end lost 0 bases, and 13 bases lay between the germline ends. The germline CDR1 and CDR2 sequences are MNHEY and SVGAGI. The CDR3 length is 14 residues. The CDR3 DNA is TGTGCCAGCACTCAAGGAGGGAGCTCCTACGAGCAGTACTTC. It codes for CASTQGGSSYEQYF.

The table lists this clonotype with many counts. The genes are TRBV4-3 and TRBJ1-2; TRBD1 agrees at 8 bases. The trim removed 0 bases at V and 5 bases at J, leaving 14 bases unmatched. Germline-derived CDR1 and CDR2 are LGHNA and YSLEER. This CDR3 has 18 amino acids. CDR3 sequence (DNA): TGCGCCAGCAGCCAAGATTTAGGACTCCGGGACAGGCAATATGGCTACACCTTC. Translated, it gives CASSQDLGLRDRQYGYTF.

This clonotype was detected ten times or more. The V gene is TRBV4-3, the J gene TRBJ1-4; no clear D gene. V gave up 0 bases and J gave up 4 bases, with 9 bases separating them. Germline V gene data show CDR1 as LGHNA and CDR2 as YSLEER. This CDR3 is built from 15 residues. The CDR3 sequence is CASSQERHLNEKLFF. In nucleotides, the CDR3 is TGCGCCAGCAGCCAAGAGCGTCACCTTAATGAAAAACTGTTTTTT.

This clonotype was observed many times. V gene TRBV7-9 combines with J gene TRBJ2-1; 11 bases fit TRBD2. CDR1 SEHNR and CDR2 FQNEAQ come from the germline V gene (reference sequence). With 2 bases clipped from V and 6 bases from J, the junction kept 9 bases outside the gene matches. CDR3 length: 17 residues. CDR3 bases: TGTGCCAGCAGCTTAACGCTAGCGGGAGGTACGATCAATGAGCAGTTCTTC. Amino acid sequence: CASSLTLAGGTINEQFF.

The sample holds a few counts of this clonotype. The rearrangement links TRBV2 to TRBJ2-1, with 10 bases that match TRBD2. This CDR3 spans 16 amino acids. V lost 2 bases, J lost 12 bases, and 13 bases stayed unmatched. Germline CDR1 is SNHLY and CDR2 is FYNNEI. DNA of the CDR3: TGTGCCAGCAGTGAATCTATAGCGGGGGGCCGCTGGGGGCAGTTCTTC. Translating it yields CASSESIAGGRWGQFF.

This clonotype was detected a few times. The chain links TRBV19 to TRBJ1-5, with a tentative D call TRBD1 (6 bases). The V end was cut by 4 bases, the J end by 1 base, with 14 bases between. CDR3 size: 16 residues. Per germline, CDR1 LNHDA and CDR2 SQIVND (reference sequence). The CDR3 DNA follows: TGTGCCAGTAGTAATCCCGTAGGGGGGAGCAATCAGCCCCAGCATTTT. Its translation is CASSNPVGGSNQPQHF.

This clonotype was counted only a few times. The chain has TRBV14 and TRBJ2-1; no definite D call. Germline V CDR1 and CDR2: SGHDN, FVKESK. V shed 0 bases and J shed 6 bases, with 12 bases lying between them. The CDR3 has 15 residues. In nucleotides, the CDR3 is TGTGCCAGCAGCCAAGAAGGGTACCCCTTCAATGAGCAGTTCTTC. As protein: CASSQEGYPFNEQFF.

This clonotype was observed a handful of times. The chain links TRBV20-1 to TRBJ2-2; TRBD1 or TRBD2 may be the D gene (5 bases each). From germline, CDR1 is DFQATT and CDR2 SNEGSKA (reference sequence). V shed 1 base and J shed 4 bases, with 16 bases lying between them. The CDR3 sequence is 16 residues long. The chain's CDR3 is CSARALGPYVTGELFF. CDR3 coding DNA: TGCAGTGCTAGAGCGCTGGGACCGTACGTCACCGGGGAGCTGTTTTTT.

This clonotype was seen many times. The V gene is TRBV20-1, the J gene TRBJ2-3; D uncertain. The germline V gene has CDR1 DFQATT and CDR2 SNEGSKA (reference sequence). Deletions cut 0 bases from V and 2 bases from J, with 12 bases between. The CDR3 contains 15 residues. In DNA form, the CDR3 reads TGCAGTGCTAGAGATGAGGCAGCCTACACAGATACGCAGTATTTT. As protein: CSARDEAAYTDTQYF.

The rearrangement joins TRBV19 to TRBJ2-3; no firm D call. V dropped 7 bases and J dropped 3 bases, with 14 bases sitting between them. Germline CDR1 and CDR2: LNHDA and SQIVND (reference sequence). The CDR3 loop spans 14 amino acids. CDR3 nucleotides: TGTGCCAGTACCTCGAACAGACCAACAGATACGCAGTATTTT. Residues: CASTSNRPTDTQYF.

This clonotype was counted ten times or more. The chain combines TRBV3-1 with TRBJ1-4; D unresolved. CDR1 is LGHDT, CDR2 YNNKEL, per germline (reference sequence). CDR3 length: 14 residues. V was pared by 5 bases and J by 8 bases, with 15 bases between. CDR3 sequence (DNA): TGTGCCAGCAGCGACGCCCTCGTCGGCGAAAAACTGTTTTTT. It codes for CASSDALVGEKLFF.

Turning to this clonotype: A read error is possible here, since a much larger clone lies one base away. This rearrangement joins TRBV14 to TRBJ1-4, with D tentatively TRBD1 (5 bases). This CDR3 has 16 amino acids. Germline CDR1 is SGHDN and CDR2 is FVKESK. CDR3 sequence reads: CASSQVPEGAYEKLLF. For the CDR3, the DNA is TGTGCCAGCAGCCAAGTCCCCGAAGGGGCCTATGAAAAACTGCTTTTT.

This clonotype has at least ten counts. The gene calls are TRBV4-1 and TRBJ2-5; the match to TRBD2 covers 12 bases. Germline CDR1 and CDR2: MGHRA and YSYEKL. The ends lost 3 bases at V and 0 bases at J; junction bases unmatched: 5. CDR3 length: 17 residues. The CDR3: CASSQTSGGRYQETQYF. The CDR3 DNA is TGCGCCAGCAGCCAGACTAGCGGGGGCCGGTACCAAGAGACCCAGTACTTC.

As to this clonotype: With a much larger clone just one base away, this may be a read error. The rearrangement links TRBV7-9 to TRBJ2-7, with 7 positions matching TRBD2. The germline V gene encodes CDR1 SEHNR and CDR2 FQNEAQ (reference sequence). After removal of 5 bases from V and 7 bases from J, the junction contained 8 bases not matched to a gene. This CDR3 spans 13 amino acids. DNA of the CDR3: TGTGCCAGCAGCGCCACCGGGACTACTGAGCAGTACTTC. Translation: CASSATGTTEQYF.

The V and J genes are TRBV29-1 and TRBJ1-2; TRBD1 is a possible D gene (5 bases). Trimming removed 3 bases at V and 7 bases at J, with 15 bases between. The CDR3 covers 13 residues. CDR1 SQVTM and CDR2 ANQGSEA come from the germline V gene. The chain's CDR3 is CSVESPAGLGYTF. In DNA, the CDR3 is TGCAGCGTTGAGAGCCCGGCGGGGCTTGGCTACACCTTC.

The rearrangement uses TRBV30 and TRBJ1-3; weak D call: TRBD1 (5 bases). This CDR3 has 14 amino acids. Germline V gives CDR1 GTSNPN, CDR2 SVGIG (reference sequence). Deletions cut 0 bases from V and 2 bases from J, with 8 bases between. CDR3 nucleotides: TGTGCCTGGAGTGTGCAGGACACTGGAAACACCATATATTTT. This encodes CAWSVQDTGNTIYF.

Ten or more counts support this clonotype. The chain combines TRBV4-3 with TRBJ1-4; D gene unclear. V was shortened by 0 bases and J by 7 bases, with 18 bases between the two germline ends. The CDR3 spans 17 residues. The germline V gene encodes CDR1 LGHNA and CDR2 YSLEER. The CDR3 reads CASSQDRLGGIGEKLFF. The CDR3 region has the DNA TGCGCCAGCAGCCAAGATAGGTTGGGAGGGATCGGTGAAAAACTGTTTTTT.

Many counts were recorded for this clonotype. The J gene is TRBJ2-7, the V gene TRBV7-6; 7 positions match TRBD2. The ends lost 5 bases at V and 3 bases at J; junction bases unmatched: 10. Germline CDR1 is SGHVS and CDR2 is FNYEAQ. The CDR3 spans 15 residues. CDR3 in DNA: TGTGCCAGCAGCCCAAACCCGACTAGCTTCTACGAGCAGTACTTC. Amino acid sequence: CASSPNPTSFYEQYF.

This clonotype was detected ten times or more. The chain combines TRBV5-1 with TRBJ2-7; 10 nucleotides agree with TRBD2. With V trimmed by 4 bases and J by 2 bases, 6 bases remained unmatched. Germline V CDR1 and CDR2: SGHRS, YFSETQ. The CDR3 has 15 residues. CDR3 coding DNA: TGCGCCAGCAGCGTTAGCGGGGGGCATACCTACGAGCAGTACTTC. Amino acid sequence: CASSVSGGHTYEQYF.